This T cell receptor (beta chain) was obtained from a study of CD8 T cells in Susac syndrome. It was with random hexamers that about 0.45 to 1 ug RNA was reverse transcribed. TCR beta CDR3 was amplified by immunoSEQ multiplex PCR. This amplification extended across 54 Vbeta and 13 Jbeta segments. Using its own MiXCR run on the immunoSEQ multiplex PCR reads, TCRdb lists one record per CDR3 protein. The sample contains over 200,000 distinct CDR3 sequences, over 90% of which appear only once. The CDR3 consists of 14 residues. The germline CDR1 and CDR2 sequences are SQVTM and ANQGSEA. Trimming removed 6 bases from V and 4 bases from J; junction bases left unmatched: 9.

The chain couples TRBV29-1 to TRBJ1-2; 9 bases match TRBD1. The TCR originated in a human donor with multiple sclerosis. Material for sequencing was CD4+ T cells from PBMCs. The CDR3 sequence: CSVAETGGIYGYTF. The CDR3 bases are TGCAGCGTGGCCGAGACAGGGGGGATCTATGGCTACACCTTC.